Listed here are 10 T cell receptor beta chains from one sample, sequenced in a study of blood T cell repertoires in COVID-19. Some clones are missing from TCRdb's copy, which holds only in-frame ones; the method was immunoSEQ multiplex PCR. Found here are nearly 100,000 clones, approximately 84% of them singletons; the top ten hold roughly 17%. The material sequenced was peripheral blood. Receptors originate from an older woman with acute or convalescent COVID-19.

The chain carries TRBV7-9 and TRBJ2-7, with 14 bases matching TRBD2. The J segment lost 5 bases and the V segment lost 1 base, leaving 7 bases of the junction unmatched. The CDR3 runs to 17 residues. Germline CDR1 SEHNR, CDR2 FQNEAQ (reference sequence). The CDR3 sequence: CASSLGRLAGGPHEQYF. The DNA of the CDR3 is TGTGCCAGCAGCTTAGGAAGACTAGCGGGGGGGCCCCACGAGCAGTACTTC. Supplemented by reference TRBV7-9 and TRBJ2-7, the full variable domain reads DTGVSQNPRHKITKRGQNVTFRCDPISEHNRLYWYRQTLGQGPEFLTYFQNEAQLEKSRLLSDRFSAERPKGSFSTLEIQRTEQGDSAMYLCASSLGRLAGGPHEQYFGPGTRLTVT.

The chain couples TRBV10-3 to TRBJ2-7, with TRBD2 matching 7 bases. The CDR3 covers 13 residues. The ends lost 10 bases at V and 3 bases at J; junction bases unmatched: 9. Germline CDR1 ENHRY, CDR2 SYGVKD. The CDR3 spells CATLVGEGYEQYF. The DNA of the CDR3 is TGTGCCACCCTAGTGGGGGAGGGCTACGAGCAGTACTTC.

The chain uses TRBV15 and TRBJ1-2; 10 nucleotides line up with TRBD1. The junction had 6 bases not matched to a gene; V was cut back by 0 bases and J by 8 bases. CDR1 and CDR2 from the germline V gene are LNHNV and YYDKDF (reference sequence). The CDR3 is 15 amino acids. CDR3 region: CATSRDQDRGGGYTF. In nucleotides, the CDR3 is TGTGCCACCAGCAGAGATCAGGACAGGGGGGGAGGCTACACCTTC.

This chain uses TRBV6-1 with TRBJ1-6, with a tentative D call TRBD1 (5 bases). The length of the CDR3 is 14 residues. The germline gives CDR1 MNHNS, CDR2 SASEGT. The V and J ends lost 2 bases and 9 bases respectively, with 11 bases between them. The CDR3 loop is CASSEMTASSPLHF. The DNA of the CDR3 is TGTGCCAGCAGTGAAATGACAGCTAGTTCACCCCTCCACTTT.

In its sample, this clone was seen a few times. This chain links TRBV6-1 with TRBJ2-3; 10 positions match TRBD1. The CDR3 spans 15 residues. The V gene end was trimmed by 7 bases and the J gene end by 6 bases; junction bases not matched to a gene: 10. Germline loops: CDR1 MNHNS, CDR2 SASEGT. CDR3 sequence reads: CASTTPGTGADTQYF. For the CDR3, the DNA is TGTGCCAGCACCACGCCAGGGACAGGGGCCGATACGCAGTATTTT.

The CDR3 loop reads CASSPELVLGAYEKLFF. The CDR3 nucleotides read TGTGCCAGCAGCCCGGAGCTGGTCTTGGGAGCTTATGAAAAACTGTTTTTT. The V gene is TRBV11-2, the J gene TRBJ1-4; no definite D call. V shed 5 bases and J shed 6 bases, with 22 bases lying between them. Germline V lookup: CDR1 SGHAT, CDR2 FQNNGV. CDR3 size: 17 residues.

The chain uses TRBV19 and TRBJ2-1, with D tentatively TRBD1 (6 bases). Trimming cost V 7 bases and J 7 bases, with 14 bases left between them. Germline loops: CDR1 LNHDA, CDR2 SQIVND (reference sequence). The CDR3 runs 13 residues. CDR3 loop: CASNLGGLNEQFF. The CDR3 coding sequence is TGTGCCAGTAATCTTGGGGGCCTAAATGAGCAGTTCTTC. The variable domain in full, completed from reference TRBV19 and TRBJ2-1, reads DGGITQSPKYLFRKEGQNVTLSCEQNLNHDAMYWYRQDPGQGLRLIYYSQIVNDFQKGDIAEGYSVSREKKESFPLTVTSAQKNPTAFYLCASNLGGLNEQFFGPGTRLTVL.

The chain employs TRBV18 and TRBJ1-2; 9 nucleotides line up with TRBD1. V shed 0 bases, J shed 2 bases, and the junction held 7 bases outside the gene matches. The CDR3 extends over 17 amino acids. Germline CDR1 reads KGHSH; CDR2 reads LQKENI. This CDR3 is CASSPPGTGLKNYGYTF. The CDR3 coding sequence is TGTGCCAGCTCACCACCCGGGACAGGGTTGAAAAACTATGGCTACACCTTC.

The V gene is TRBV28, the J gene TRBJ2-3; D may be TRBD2 (6 bases). CDR1 and CDR2 (germline): MDHEN, SYDVKM. Trimming left V 6 bases short and J 2 bases short, with 12 bases between. The CDR3 length is 14 residues. CDR3 DNA sequence: TGTGCCAGCAGAACGGGACTCGACACAGATACGCAGTATTTT. Translated, it gives CASRTGLDTDTQYF.

The J gene is TRBJ1-2, the V gene TRBV18; 8 nucleotides agree with TRBD1. CDR1 KGHSH and CDR2 LQKENI come from the germline V gene. The CDR3 length is 14 residues. Germline trimming cut 2 bases from V and 3 bases from J; bases unmatched to any gene: 2. The CDR3 DNA is TGTGCCAGCTCACCAAACAGGGGGGACTATGGCTACACCTTC. Translating it yields CASSPNRGDYGYTF.